The clone carrying this T cell receptor (beta chain) was counted only a few times. The entry originates in a study of blood T cell repertoires in COVID-19. The wider study: Samples came from the United States, Italy and Spain, spanning acute and convalescent COVID-19.

Source study methods: Counts of nucleated cells, estimated from reference gene primer amplification, were obtained. Method: immunoSEQ multiplex PCR; TCRdb's copy keeps in-frame clones and lacks some. V, J and clone size derive from that table, while D and trimming were established from the DNA sequence. The sample lists about 100,000 clones, 80% to 90% seen once, with less than 3.5% in the top ten. Participant reports of clinical history set cohort assignment. Two negative PCRs, clearance, or symptom resolution characterized the recovered Cohort 3 donors. The trim removed 8 bases at V and 0 bases at J, leaving 14 bases unmatched. In germline, CDR1 is SEHNR, CDR2 FQNEAQ (reference sequence). CDR3 length equals 18 residues.

This chain uses TRBV7-9 with TRBJ1-5; 9 nucleotides align to TRBD1. The TCR sequence derives from a woman aged 45-60 years who had recovered from COVID-19. The sequencing input was PBMCs or T cells enriched from blood (not recorded which). The CDR3 here is CASAGTGTGKYSNQPQHF. In nucleotides, the CDR3 is TGTGCCAGCGCGGGAACCGGGACAGGGAAATATAGCAATCAGCCCCAGCATTTT.